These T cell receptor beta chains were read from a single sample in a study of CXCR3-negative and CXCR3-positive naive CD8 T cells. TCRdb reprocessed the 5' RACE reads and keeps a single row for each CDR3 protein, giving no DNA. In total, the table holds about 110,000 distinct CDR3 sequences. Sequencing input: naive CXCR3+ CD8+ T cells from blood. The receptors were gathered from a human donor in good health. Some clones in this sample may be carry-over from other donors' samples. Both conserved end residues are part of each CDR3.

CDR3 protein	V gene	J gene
CASILSGNYNEQFF	TRBV7-9	TRBJ2-1
CSIPGQGNTGELFF	TRBV29-1	TRBJ2-2
CASSPRTSGDRAKNIQYF	TRBV4-2	TRBJ2-4
CASSPLETASSYEQYF	TRBV28	TRBJ2-7
CASSRGLVDGREFDEQFF	TRBV5-1	TRBJ2-1
CSARDPVPLAGGPQETQYF	TRBV20-1	TRBJ2-5
CASSLVLGNTEAFF	TRBV7-2	TRBJ1-1
CASSLDRGRTNEKLFF	TRBV4-3	TRBJ1-4
CASSYSGGGGQFF	TRBV6-5	TRBJ2-1
CASSQEGLWGHF	TRBV23-1	TRBJ2-5
CAISESTGVLYGYTF	TRBV10-3	TRBJ1-2
CASSEGLAGERFAEQYF	TRBV6-1	TRBJ2-7
CASSLLLAGVTEQFF	TRBV28	TRBJ2-1
CASSYLGGYEQYF	TRBV11-3	TRBJ2-7
CASSSWTEGLDTQYF	TRBV7-9	TRBJ2-5
CSARDREPDTQYF	TRBV20-1	TRBJ2-3
CSVEDNSPGVPGYTF	TRBV29-1	TRBJ1-2
CASNMALTYEQYF	TRBV28	TRBJ2-7
CSARVDGPYEQYF	TRBV20-1	TRBJ2-7
CASSPRVGVDTQYF	TRBV7-9	TRBJ2-3
CSAPVPPLGYEQYF	TRBV20-1	TRBJ2-7
CASSQGGYEQFF	TRBV4-1	TRBJ2-1
CASSLGAGAPPETQYF	TRBV7-7	TRBJ2-5
CSARGTSGYNEQFF	TRBV20-1	TRBJ2-1
CASSWNRDSPTDTQYF	TRBV5-1	TRBJ2-3
CASSEFGLLANTGELFF	TRBV2	TRBJ2-2
CASSDRNPGQGAANYGYTF	TRBV25-1	TRBJ1-2
CASSGFGAGTDTQYF	TRBV5-1	TRBJ2-3
CSVVRESTDTQYF	TRBV29-1	TRBJ2-3
CASSPGLAGDTQYF	TRBV7-3	TRBJ2-3
CASSFGTGVNGYTF	TRBV12-3/TRBV12-4	TRBJ1-2
CASSSEALQETQYF	TRBV12-3/TRBV12-4	TRBJ2-5
CASSYSAGALYEQYF	TRBV6-5	TRBJ2-7
CASSYVPGGTGELFF	TRBV5-6	TRBJ2-2
CASSLEESYEQYF	TRBV7-6	TRBJ2-7
CSVGDRDSYEQYF	TRBV29-1	TRBJ2-7
CRVPVGGYEKLFF	TRBV29-1	TRBJ1-4
CAILGGSGAFF	TRBV19	TRBJ1-1
CSASSRTSYEQYF	TRBV20-1	TRBJ2-7
CASSKGESLGGGHYNEQFF	TRBV21-1	TRBJ2-1
CSVPGQAFYEQYF	TRBV20-1	TRBJ2-7